This T cell receptor (beta chain) was sequenced for a study of cytomegalovirus exposure and HLA in healthy donors. Study-wide findings and caveats: HLA allele associations emerged for roughly 16,000 TCR beta sequences in a later analysis, at 0.05 false discovery rate. Links to common viral pathogens appeared, in a later analysis, for several of the most significant clusters.

The PCR was carried out with 60 Vbeta primers and 13 Jbeta primers. Method: immunoSEQ multiplex PCR; TCRdb's copy keeps in-frame clones and lacks some. The table has about 170,000 clones, about 75% seen once; the top ten hold around 0.96%. A note on this clone: Its target is not known.

The germline V gene has CDR1 LGHNA and CDR2 YSLEER. V lost 0 bases and J lost 0, with 16 bases in between. The CDR3 totals 18 residues. The clonotype was recovered from a woman aged 45-65 years in good health and CMV-seropositive. Sequencing was performed on PBMCs. This chain links TRBV4-3 with TRBJ2-3; no clear D gene. CDR3 coding DNA: TGCGCCAGCAGCCAAGATCGTGTCGATTATACTAGCACAGATACGCAGTATTTT. It translates to CASSQDRVDYTSTDTQYF.